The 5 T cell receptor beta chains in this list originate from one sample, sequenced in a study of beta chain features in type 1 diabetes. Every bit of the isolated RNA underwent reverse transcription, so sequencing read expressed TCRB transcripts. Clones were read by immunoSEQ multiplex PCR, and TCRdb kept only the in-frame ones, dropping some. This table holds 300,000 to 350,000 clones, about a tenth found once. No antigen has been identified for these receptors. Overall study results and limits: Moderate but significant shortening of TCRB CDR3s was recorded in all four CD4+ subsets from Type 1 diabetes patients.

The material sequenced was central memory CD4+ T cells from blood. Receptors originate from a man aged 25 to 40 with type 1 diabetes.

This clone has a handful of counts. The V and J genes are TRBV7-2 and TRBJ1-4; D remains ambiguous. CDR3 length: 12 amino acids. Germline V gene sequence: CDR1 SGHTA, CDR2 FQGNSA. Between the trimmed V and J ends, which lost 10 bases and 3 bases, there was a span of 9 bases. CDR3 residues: CATRRPNEKLFF. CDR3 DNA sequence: TGTGCCACTCGGCGGCCTAATGAAAAACTGTTTTTT.

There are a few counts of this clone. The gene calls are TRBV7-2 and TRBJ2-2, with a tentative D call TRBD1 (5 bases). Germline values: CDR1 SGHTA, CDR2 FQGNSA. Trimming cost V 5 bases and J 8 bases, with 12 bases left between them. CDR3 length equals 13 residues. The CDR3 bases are TGTGCCAGCAGCGCATCCAGGGTTGGGGAGCTGTTTTTT. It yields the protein CASSASRVGELFF.

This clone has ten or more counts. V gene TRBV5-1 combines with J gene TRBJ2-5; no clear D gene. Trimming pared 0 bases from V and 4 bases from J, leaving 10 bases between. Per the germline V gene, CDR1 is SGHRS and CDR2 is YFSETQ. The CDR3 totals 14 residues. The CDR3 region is CASSLVVGGETQYF. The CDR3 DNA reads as TGCGCCAGCAGCTTGGTGGTGGGTGGAGAGACCCAGTACTTC. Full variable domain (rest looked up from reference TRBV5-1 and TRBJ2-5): KAGVTQTPRYLIKTRGQQVTLSCSPISGHRSVSWYQQTPGQGLQFLFEYFSETQRNKGNFPGRFSGRQFSNSRSEMNVSTLELGDSALYLCASSLVVGGETQYFGPGTRLLVL.

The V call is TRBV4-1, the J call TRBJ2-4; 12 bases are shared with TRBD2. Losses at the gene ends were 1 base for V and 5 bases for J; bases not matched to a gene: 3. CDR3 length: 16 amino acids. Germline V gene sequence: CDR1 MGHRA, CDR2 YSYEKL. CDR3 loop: CASSQGRLAGENIQYF. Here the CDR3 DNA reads TGCGCCAGCAGCCAAGGGAGACTAGCGGGGGAAAACATTCAGTACTTC.

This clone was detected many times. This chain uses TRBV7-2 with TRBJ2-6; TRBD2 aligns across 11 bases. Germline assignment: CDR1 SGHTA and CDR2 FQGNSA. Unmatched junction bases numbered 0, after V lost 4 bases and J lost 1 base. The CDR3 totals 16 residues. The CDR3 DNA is TGTGCCAGCAGCTCTAGCGGGGGGTCTGGGGCCAACGTCCTGACTTTC. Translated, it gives CASSSSGGSGANVLTF.